This TCR beta chain was identified during a study of technical replicates of blood from a few donors. Using immunoSEQ multiplex PCR, the repertoire was profiled, and TCRdb retains in-frame clones only, with some absent. The sample lists about 72,000 clones, around 95% seen once, with roughly 0.24% in the top ten. The CDR3 is 13 amino acids. Trimming left V 8 bases short and J 1 base short, with 9 bases between. Germline assignment: CDR1 MDHEN and CDR2 SYDVKM. This rearrangement joins TRBV28 to TRBJ1-5, with D perhaps TRBD1 (6 bases). This receptor was identified in a human donor in good health. The source material was T cells isolated from PBMCs. The CDR3 is CASRDRSNQPQHF. CDR3 DNA: TGTGCCAGCCGAGACAGGAGCAATCAGCCCCAGCATTTT.